A selection of T cell receptor beta chains follows, all from one sample in a study of T-cell memory formation after mild COVID-19. A single record per CDR3 protein comes from TCRdb applying MiXCR to the 5' RACE reads. This sample carries around 220,000 distinct CDR3 sequences, about 17% of them seen once, and the ten largest clones take about 4%. Sequencing used PBMCs or a T cell subset sorted from them (not recorded which). All receptors derive from a man aged 18-30 years who had mild COVID-19 (a few samples of this study predate the infection). Cell type and time point are not known. The CDR3 runs from the conserved cysteine through the conserved F or W. The D gene is left open where the match is weak. Clone sizes are given selectively: once, few, many, or a class where the clone is expanded.

j_call clone_size d_call v_call cdr3_aa cdr3_nt
TRBJ1-1 - - TRBV20-1 CSAERRPSGAFF TGCAGTGCGGAACGACGCCCCTCGGGAGCTTTCTTT
TRBJ1-5 - TRBD1 TRBV20-1 CSADGQGGRPQHF TGCAGTGCTGACGGACAGGGTGGCCGACCCCAGCATTTT
TRBJ2-3 - - TRBV6-2/TRBV6-3 CASSYDNRHTDTQYF TGTGCCAGCAGTTACGACAACCGTCACACAGATACGCAGTATTTT
TRBJ2-1 few - TRBV5-1 CASSLDRSNEQFF TGCGCCAGCAGCTTGGACAGGAGTAATGAGCAGTTCTTC
TRBJ2-7 - - TRBV10-3 CAIGEPYEQYF TGTGCCATCGGAGAACCCTACGAGCAGTACTTC
TRBJ2-2 few TRBD1 TRBV6-2/TRBV6-3 CASRWDRNTGELFF TGTGCCAGCCGCTGGGACAGGAACACCGGGGAGCTGTTTTTT
TRBJ1-1 - - TRBV15 CATSRDLATEAFF TGTGCCACCAGCAGAGATTTGGCGACTGAAGCTTTCTTT
TRBJ2-5 - TRBD1 TRBV19 CASSNRRGRVETQYF TGTGCCAGTAGTAATCGCAGGGGGCGCGTGGAGACCCAGTACTTC
TRBJ2-7 - TRBD1 TRBV3-1 CASSTRQGQYF TGTGCCAGCAGCACCCGACAGGGGCAGTACTTC
TRBJ1-4 - - TRBV18 CASSPPLDRHWEKLFF TGTGCCAGCTCACCACCACTCGACAGGCACTGGGAAAAACTGTTTTTT
TRBJ1-4 few - TRBV15 CATSRVKYGEKLFF TGTGCCACCAGCAGAGTCAAGTACGGTGAAAAACTGTTTTTT
TRBJ2-5 - - TRBV5-1 CASSLVEPKETQYF TGCGCCAGCAGCTTGGTGGAACCCAAAGAGACCCAGTACTTC
TRBJ2-7 few TRBD2 TRBV7-9 CASSPRLAGILDEQYF TGTGCCAGCAGCCCTCGACTAGCGGGGATCCTGGACGAGCAGTACTTC
TRBJ1-6 - - TRBV5-1 CASSLAGERSPLHF TGCGCCAGCAGCTTGGCAGGGGAGAGATCACCCCTCCACTTT
TRBJ2-1 few - TRBV5-1 CASSLQGYNEQFF TGCGCCAGCAGCTTACAGGGATACAATGAGCAGTTCTTC
TRBJ1-1 - TRBD1 TRBV5-1 CASSLAGQGKYPEAFF TGCGCCAGCAGCTTGGCCGGACAGGGGAAGTATCCTGAAGCTTTCTTT
TRBJ2-1 few - TRBV6-5 CATHRGGEQFF TGTGCCACGCACAGGGGGGGTGAGCAGTTCTTC
TRBJ2-7 many - TRBV5-1 CASSLGRALTYEQYF TGCGCCAGCAGCTTGGGAAGGGCCCTAACCTACGAGCAGTACTTC
TRBJ2-1 - TRBD1 TRBV6-2/TRBV6-3 CASSRGQGQYNEQFF TGTGCCAGCAGTAGGGGACAGGGGCAGTACAATGAGCAGTTCTTC
TRBJ2-1 once - TRBV6-6 CASSYLLSNDEQFF TGTGCCAGCAGTTACTTACTTTCTAACGATGAGCAGTTCTTC
TRBJ1-3 few - TRBV4-1 CASSRPASVLSGNTIYF TGCGCCAGCAGCCGCCCCGCGAGCGTTCTCTCTGGAAACACCATATATTTT
TRBJ1-2 - - TRBV12-3/TRBV12-4 CASSSRRRGIIYGYTF TGTGCCAGCAGTTCTCGACGCAGGGGAATCATCTATGGCTACACCTTC
TRBJ2-3 many - TRBV7-2 CASSGGAGDTQYF TGTGCCAGCAGCGGGGGGGCGGGAGATACGCAGTATTTT
TRBJ2-1 few TRBD1 TRBV4-2 CASSQGDRENNEQFF TGTGCCAGCAGCCAAGGGGACAGGGAAAACAATGAGCAGTTCTTC
TRBJ1-4 - - TRBV4-1 CASSRQGSPNEKLFF TGCGCCAGCAGCCGGCAGGGGTCGCCTAATGAAAAACTGTTTTTT
TRBJ2-7 - - TRBV20-1 CSARDQYEQYF TGCAGTGCTAGAGATCAGTACGAGCAGTACTTC
TRBJ1-4 - - TRBV2 CASSAINEKLFF TGTGCCAGCAGTGCGATTAATGAAAAACTGTTTTTT
TRBJ1-4 - - TRBV3-1 CASSSDGTSNEKLFF TGTGCCAGCAGCTCAGACGGGACATCTAATGAAAAACTGTTTTTT
TRBJ2-5 few - TRBV12-5 CASGGGRIQETQYF TGTGCTAGTGGTGGAGGTAGGATCCAAGAGACCCAGTACTTC
TRBJ2-2 few - TRBV5-5 CASSLEGPPGGELFF TGTGCCAGCAGCTTGGAAGGTCCCCCCGGCGGGGAGCTGTTTTTT
TRBJ1-5 - TRBD1 TRBV7-8 CASSSGGMFQPQHF TGTGCCAGCAGCTCAGGGGGGATGTTTCAGCCCCAGCATTTT
TRBJ2-1 - TRBD2 TRBV5-6 CASSLVGRDEQFF TGTGCCAGCAGCTTGGTAGGGAGGGATGAGCAGTTCTTC
TRBJ2-3 - TRBD2 TRBV5-1 CASSLDPAGNTDTQYF TGCGCCAGCAGCTTGGACCCAGCGGGAAACACAGATACGCAGTATTTT
TRBJ1-6 - TRBD1 TRBV4-3 CASSQLQGDSPLHF TGCGCCAGCAGCCAATTGCAGGGGGATTCACCCCTCCACTTT
TRBJ2-7 few TRBD2 TRBV4-3 CASSQDLRLAGSYEQYF TGCGCCAGCAGCCAAGATCTTCGGCTAGCGGGGTCCTACGAGCAGTACTTC
TRBJ1-2 - - TRBV20-1 CSALPPGGGYTF TGCAGTGCTCTCCCCCCAGGTGGCGGCTACACCTTC
TRBJ1-2 - - TRBV28 CASSFGGYGYTF TGTGCCAGCAGTTTTGGGGGTTATGGCTACACCTTC
TRBJ2-7 many - TRBV3-1 CASSQEQGRGQYF TGTGCCAGCAGCCAAGAACAGGGGCGGGGGCAGTACTTC
TRBJ2-7 - - TRBV24-1 CASGLWGPNEQYF TGTGCCTCAGGGCTGTGGGGGCCGAATGAGCAGTACTTC
TRBJ2-5 few - TRBV5-1 CASSSGGQLKETQYF TGCGCCAGCAGCTCGGGAGGACAGCTGAAAGAGACCCAGTACTTC
TRBJ2-7 - - TRBV5-1 CASSLGVGVSYEQYF TGCGCCAGCAGCTTGGGGGTTGGAGTCTCCTACGAGCAGTACTTC
TRBJ2-2 few - TRBV19 CASRPGNTGELFF TGTGCCAGTAGGCCGGGGAACACCGGGGAGCTGTTTTTT